This TCR beta chain was identified in a study of T cells in tuberculosis. Germline CDR1 MNHEY, CDR2 SMNVEV (reference sequence). V was trimmed by 7 bases and J by 4 bases, leaving 12 bases between them. The CDR3 has 13 residues. Study results and caveats: Selection depended on which cryopreserved specimens were available.

As concerns this clone: Its matching antigen is unknown.

Profiling relied on immunoSEQ multiplex PCR, and the TCRdb table lists in-frame clones only, not all of them. The sample lists roughly 19,000 clones; approximately 92% were seen once. This chain uses TRBV27 with TRBJ2-3, with D maybe TRBD2 (5 bases). Sequenced material: PBMCs. The origin of this receptor is a donor between 10 and 35 years old with latent tuberculosis or without tuberculosis infection. The CDR3 spells CASTQEGSDTQYF. The CDR3 DNA follows: TGTGCCAGCACCCAAGAGGGTTCAGATACGCAGTATTTT.